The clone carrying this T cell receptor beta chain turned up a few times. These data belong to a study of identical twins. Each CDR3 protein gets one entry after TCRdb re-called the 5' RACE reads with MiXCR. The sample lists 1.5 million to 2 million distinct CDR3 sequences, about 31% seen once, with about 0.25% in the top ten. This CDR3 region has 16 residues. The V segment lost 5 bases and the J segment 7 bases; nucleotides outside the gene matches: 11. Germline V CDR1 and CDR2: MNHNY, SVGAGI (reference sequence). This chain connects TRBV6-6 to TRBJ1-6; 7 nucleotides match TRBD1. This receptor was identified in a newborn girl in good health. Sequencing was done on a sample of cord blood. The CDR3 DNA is TGTGCCAGCAGTCCACGACAGGGAGTGGTGAATTCACCCCTCCACTTT. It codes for CASSPRQGVVNSPLHF.